Following are 14 T cell receptor beta chains from one sample sequenced in a study of blood T cell repertoires in COVID-19. Sequencing used immunoSEQ multiplex PCR; TCRdb keeps in-frame clones, though not all of them. The table includes roughly 150,000 clones, less than 85% detected once. The specimen sequenced was peripheral blood. These receptors were obtained from a woman aged 55-75 years with COVID-19, enrolled during active disease.

The chain recombines TRBV19 with TRBJ2-4; D ambiguous. The length of the CDR3 is 13 residues. Germline values: CDR1 LNHDA, CDR2 SQIVND (reference sequence). V lost 6 bases to trimming and J lost 1 base, with 7 bases between them. CDR3 amino acids: CASRELAKNIQYF. The CDR3 bases are TGTGCCAGTAGAGAGTTGGCCAAAAACATTCAGTACTTC.

The CDR3 protein is CASRDSSTDTQYF. CDR3 DNA sequence: TGTGCCAGTCGGGACTCGAGCACAGATACGCAGTATTTT. This chain connects TRBV19 to TRBJ2-3, with a tentative D call TRBD2 (6 bases). The V end lost 8 bases, the J end lost 0 bases, and 9 bases lay between the germline ends. CDR1 and CDR2 (germline): LNHDA, SQIVND (reference sequence). This CDR3 has 13 amino acids.

The V and J genes are TRBV11-3 and TRBJ2-1; 14 positions match TRBD2. Per the germline V gene, CDR1 is SGHNT and CDR2 is YENEEA. J was trimmed by 5 bases and V by 5 bases; bases with no gene match: 14. CDR3 length equals 19 residues. The CDR3 DNA sequence: TGTGCCAGCAGCCAAACAAACAGACTAGCGGGAGGGGAAGACAATGAGCAGTTCTTC. Protein product: CASSQTNRLAGGEDNEQFF.

The genes are TRBV13 and TRBJ2-7; tentative D call: TRBD2 (5 bases). CDR1 is PRHDT, CDR2 FYEKMQ, per germline (reference sequence). V was cut by 4 bases and J by 9 bases, with 19 bases left in between. The length of the CDR3 is 14 residues. The DNA for the CDR3 is TGTGCCAGCAGCTCCGGACGGGAAAAGAATGTGCAGTACGTC. It encodes CASSSGREKNVQYV.

The rearrangement links TRBV9 to TRBJ2-3; 7 positions agree with TRBD1. The V gene end was trimmed by 0 bases and the J gene end by 5 bases; junction bases not matched to a gene: 9. The CDR3 sequence is 16 residues long. Germline CDR1 and CDR2: SGDLS and YYNGEE. CDR3 region: CASSVGVGGIRDTQYF. The CDR3 coding sequence is TGTGCCAGCAGCGTAGGTGTAGGGGGCATAAGAGATACGCAGTATTTT.

The chain is built from TRBV7-3 and TRBJ1-2, with TRBD1 matching over 11 bases. CDR1 is SGHTA, CDR2 FQGTGA, per germline. This CDR3 region has 16 residues. The V gene end was trimmed by 1 base and the J gene end by 6 bases; junction bases not matched to a gene: 7. The CDR3 protein is CASSLSGTGGEDGYTF. The CDR3 DNA sequence: TGTGCCAGCAGCTTAAGCGGGACAGGGGGAGAGGATGGCTACACCTTC.

The chain recombines TRBV4-2 with TRBJ2-7; 9 bases map to TRBD2. Germline CDR1 is LGHNA and CDR2 is YNFKEQ. Trimming removed 0 bases from V and 5 bases from J; junction bases left unmatched: 8. This CDR3 comprises 16 residues. The CDR3 spells CASSQDPGVAGDEQYF. DNA of the CDR3: TGTGCCAGCAGCCAAGACCCAGGAGTAGCGGGAGACGAGCAGTACTTC.

Of note for this clone: The same CDR3 can be traced to other DNA sequences in this sample. This sequence joins TRBV5-1 and TRBJ2-3, with 9 bases aligning to TRBD2. The CDR3 is 14 residues long. Germline CDR1 SGHRS, CDR2 YFSETQ. The trim removed 6 bases at V and 2 bases at J, leaving 4 bases unmatched. The CDR3 loop is CASTRTSATDTQYF. The CDR3 DNA is TGCGCCAGCACCCGGACTAGCGCCACAGATACGCAGTATTTT.

The rearrangement links TRBV12-3 or TRBV12-4 to TRBJ1-2, with 9 positions matching TRBD1. The CDR3 sequence is 13 residues long. V gave up 5 bases and J gave up 5 bases; unmatched junction bases: 3. For the CDR3, the DNA is TGTGCCAGCAGTCCCGACAGGGGGTATGGCTACACCTTC. This codes for CASSPDRGYGYTF.

In the case of this clone: The missing conserved phenylalanine or tryptophan at the end of this CDR3 makes a read error likely. V usage is TRBV4-2 and J usage is TRBJ1-2, with 10 bases matching TRBD1. J gave up 1 base and V 6 bases, and 11 bases lay outside the gene matches. Per the germline V gene, CDR1 is LGHNA and CDR2 is YNFKEQ. This CDR3 is 17 amino acids long. Written as DNA, the CDR3 is TGTGCCAGCAGTCATCGGGGGGGACAGGGGCTTAACTATGGCTACACCCTC. Translating it yields CASSHRGGQGLNYGYTL.

This sequence joins TRBV9 and TRBJ1-2, with TRBD1 identical over 11 bases. Unmatched junction bases numbered 17, after V lost 6 bases and J lost 7 bases. The CDR3 has 17 residues. From germline, CDR1 is SGDLS and CDR2 YYNGEE. The CDR3 region is CASTLAIGTGGRSGYTF. Written as DNA, the CDR3 is TGTGCCAGCACCCTAGCCATAGGGACAGGGGGACGAAGTGGCTACACCTTC.

The chain carries TRBV6-2 or TRBV6-3 and TRBJ2-7; 14 positions match TRBD2. With V trimmed by 2 bases and J by 0 bases, 15 bases remained unmatched. CDR1 and CDR2 from the germline V gene are MNHEY and SVGEGT. This CDR3 contains 21 residues. The CDR3 coding sequence is TGTGCCAGCAGTTACCCTAACGCCGGGACTAGCGGGAGTTTGGGCTCCTACGAGCAGTACTTC. Translating it yields CASSYPNAGTSGSLGSYEQYF.

The chain has TRBV9 and TRBJ2-1; D not certain. The V gene's germline CDR1 is SGDLS and CDR2 YYNGEE. V shed 0 bases and J shed 4 bases, with 8 bases lying between them. The CDR3 runs 14 residues. The CDR3 sequence is CASSVVGGYNEQFF. CDR3 DNA: TGTGCCAGCAGCGTAGTTGGCGGATACAATGAGCAGTTCTTC.

This clone occurred once. The rearrangement links TRBV3-1 (or the pseudogene TRBV3-2) to TRBJ2-5, with a tentative D call TRBD1 (6 bases). The ends were cut back, 8 bases at V and 2 bases at J, with 15 bases in the middle. Looked up from germline, CDR1 is LGHDT and CDR2 is YNNKEL (reference sequence). The CDR3 has 14 residues. The CDR3 is CASGGERGQETQYF. The DNA of the CDR3 is TGTGCCAGCGGGGGCGAAAGGGGTCAAGAGACCCAGTACTTC.